This T cell receptor (beta chain) was captured by sequencing in a study of T cells in Graves' hyperthyroidism and ophthalmopathy. Findings and limits, study-wide: Ophthalmopathy got predicted by the model a median about 6.5 months before its onset.

Patients aged 18 to 65 with hyperthyroidism were newly diagnosed, with duration under 2 months. Used for diagnoses were clinical symptoms, serum thyroxine and TRAb, thyroid ultrasound and orbital computed tomography. Fresh peripheral blood, about 9.6 ml, yielded the PBMCs. TCR beta CDR3 regions were amplified from RNA. RT-PCR in the first round (using the HTBI primer set) targeted the TCR CDR3. In TCRdb, the multiplex PCR reads were re-called with MiXCR into one record per CDR3 protein. There are roughly 700,000 distinct CDR3 sequences in the sample; about 35% occur only once, and approximately 31% lies in the top ten. The length of the CDR3 is 12 residues. For this clonotype: The target antigen is unknown. Germline is not matched at one junction end, which may reflect a read error.

Specimen: blood. This clonotype originated in a woman in her thirties or forties with Graves' hyperthyroidism. This chain links TRBV12-3 or TRBV12-4 with TRBJ2-5; tentatively, D is TRBD2 (6 bases). CDR3 sequence: CASSVEGGVSSF. The CDR3 DNA reads as TGTGCCAGCAGTGTAGAGGGAGGCGTATCCTCGTTC.